These 27 T cell receptor beta chains were sequenced from one sample in a study of T cell responses to AZD1222 COVID-19 vaccine. The protocol was immunoSEQ multiplex PCR, while the TCRdb copy is restricted to in-frame clones and leaves out a portion. The data hold about 67,000 clones, with around four fifths observed a single time. This specimen consisted of peripheral blood, obtained on day 0 of AZD1222 vaccination. Receptors originate from an adult in good health.

CDR3 sequence reads: CASSQDRGTSGNTIYF. The CDR3 coding sequence is TGTGCCAGCAGCCAGGACAGGGGCACCTCTGGAAACACCATATATTTT. The chain couples TRBV4-2 to TRBJ1-3; TRBD1 aligns across 9 bases. Unmatched junction bases numbered 3, after V lost 3 bases and J lost 0 bases. The CDR3 length is 16 residues. CDR1 and CDR2 (germline): LGHNA, YNFKEQ.

This chain links TRBV5-1 with TRBJ2-2; 8 nucleotides agree with TRBD2. V shed 4 bases, J shed 4 bases, and the junction held 9 bases outside the gene matches. CDR1 and CDR2 from the germline V gene are SGHRS and YFSETQ. There are 16 residues in the CDR3. CDR3 nucleotide sequence: TGCGCCAGCAGCCCGGGACTAGTGATCGGCACCGGGGAGCTGTTTTTT. Protein sequence: CASSPGLVIGTGELFF.

The V and J genes are TRBV19 and TRBJ2-1, with D possibly being TRBD2 (6 bases). This CDR3 is 16 amino acids long. V was pared by 3 bases and J by 0 bases, with 12 bases between. Germline assignment: CDR1 LNHDA and CDR2 SQIVND (reference sequence). CDR3 sequence (DNA): TGTGCCAGTAGTATTAGCGGCCATAGCTCCTACAATGAGCAGTTCTTC. Its translation is CASSISGHSSYNEQFF.

This chain joins TRBV5-1 and TRBJ1-2; 7 bases are a match to TRBD1. V lost 0 bases, J lost 2 bases, and 7 bases stayed unmatched. Germline CDR1 is SGHRS and CDR2 is YFSETQ. This CDR3 comprises 16 residues. The CDR3 bases are TGCGCCAGCAGCTTGGGAGGGGGCTTCAAGAACTATGGCTACACCTTC. Translation: CASSLGGGFKNYGYTF.

The V gene is TRBV18, the J gene TRBJ2-3; D is unresolved. CDR3 length: 17 amino acids. CDR1 and CDR2 from the germline V gene are KGHSH and LQKENI. Trimming took 4 bases from V and 0 from J, leaving 17 bases between them. CDR3 DNA: TGTGCCAGCTCACTGAGAAAGATGAATACTAGCACAGATACGCAGTATTTT. This sequence encodes CASSLRKMNTSTDTQYF.

This clone was detected a few times. This CDR3 reads CASSPGLLETQYF. The CDR3 nucleotides read TGTGCCAGCAGCCCAGGACTATTGGAGACCCAGTACTTC. This chain connects TRBV11-2 to TRBJ2-5; TRBD2 might be the D (6 bases). CDR1 and CDR2 from the germline V gene are SGHAT and FQNNGV. This CDR3 region has 13 residues. Trimming pared 5 bases from V and 5 bases from J, leaving 12 bases between.

This chain links TRBV24-1 with TRBJ2-1; D remains unclear. The V end was cut by 2 bases, the J end by 1 base, with 11 bases between. Germline V gene data show CDR1 as KGHDR and CDR2 as SFDVKD. This CDR3 has 16 residues. The CDR3 here is CATSDSGLGSYNEQFF. CDR3 DNA: TGTGCCACCAGTGATTCCGGCCTGGGGTCCTACAATGAGCAGTTCTTC.

The genes are TRBV7-3 and TRBJ2-7; TRBD1 matches at 11 bases. This CDR3 is built from 14 residues. Looked up from germline, CDR1 is SGHTA and CDR2 is FQGTGA. The V segment lost 4 bases and the J segment 4 bases; nucleotides outside the gene matches: 3. For the CDR3, the DNA is TGTGCCAGCAGCTACGGGACAGGGGGATACGAGCAGTACTTC. Translating it yields CASSYGTGGYEQYF.

V gene TRBV2 combines with J gene TRBJ1-5; D gene ambiguous. Looked up from germline, CDR1 is SNHLY and CDR2 is FYNNEI. Trimming stripped 0 bases from V and 0 bases from J, with 15 bases between. The CDR3 runs to 18 residues. The CDR3 loop reads CASSEALWQSPSNQPQHF. CDR3 nucleotides: TGTGCCAGCAGTGAAGCGCTTTGGCAGAGCCCTAGCAATCAGCCCCAGCATTTT.

This chain links TRBV5-8 with TRBJ1-5; tentative D call: TRBD1 (5 bases). The CDR3 consists of 15 residues. CDR1 is SGHTS, CDR2 YDEGEE, per germline. V shed 3 bases and J shed 1 base, with 11 bases lying between them. The CDR3 region has the DNA TGTGCCAGCAGCTGGGATGGGGACAGCAATCAGCCCCAGCATTTT. Its translation is CASSWDGDSNQPQHF.

This chain links TRBV30 with TRBJ2-7, with TRBD1 matching over 7 bases. The germline V gene has CDR1 GTSNPN and CDR2 SVGIG (reference sequence). The CDR3 covers 11 residues. The CDR3 DNA reads as TGTGCATCAGGGGGCTCCTACGAGCAGTACTTC. It encodes CASGGSYEQYF. Complete variable domain (other parts from reference TRBV30 and TRBJ2-7): SQTIHQWPATLVQPVGSPLSLECTVEGTSNPNLYWYRQAAGRGLQLLFYSVGIGQISSEVPQNLSASRPQDRQFILSSKKLLLSDSGFYLCASGGSYEQYFGPGTRLTVT.

The chain uses TRBV10-3 and TRBJ1-5, with TRBD1 matching over 7 bases. Trimming removed 3 bases from V and 7 bases from J; junction bases left unmatched: 15. The CDR3 sequence is 17 residues long. Looked up from germline, CDR1 is ENHRY and CDR2 is SYGVKD. This CDR3 is CAISDFALRGGGQPQHF. The CDR3 coding sequence is TGTGCCATCAGTGACTTCGCTTTGAGAGGGGGCGGCCAGCCCCAGCATTTT.

This sequence joins TRBV6-5 and TRBJ1-5; D possibly corresponds to TRBD1 (5 bases). Germline V gene data show CDR1 as MNHEY and CDR2 as SVGAGI. The CDR3 totals 15 residues. V was pared by 0 bases and J by 1 base, with 7 bases between. Written as DNA, the CDR3 is TGTGCCAGCAGTTACTCGAGGGACAGCAATCAGCCCCAGCATTTT. Amino acid sequence: CASSYSRDSNQPQHF.

V is TRBV18 and J is TRBJ2-7; D remains ambiguous. Germline V CDR1 and CDR2: KGHSH, LQKENI. The CDR3 has 14 amino acids. V was pared by 1 base and J by 2 bases, with 9 bases between. CDR3 protein: CASSPLLSAYEQYF. DNA of the CDR3: TGTGCCAGCTCACCACTCCTGTCCGCCTACGAGCAGTACTTC.

The CDR3 loop reads CASSPQDRSYVISPLHF. In DNA, the CDR3 is TGTGCCAGCAGCCCTCAGGACAGGTCATACGTGATTTCACCCCTCCACTTT. The genes are TRBV4-2 and TRBJ1-6, with 7 nucleotides matching TRBD1. CDR3 length: 17 amino acids. J lost 9 bases, V lost 4 bases, and 15 bases had no gene match. The germline V gene encodes CDR1 LGHNA and CDR2 YNFKEQ.

The V gene is TRBV27, the J gene TRBJ1-5, with TRBD1 identical over 9 bases. CDR1 is MNHEY, CDR2 SMNVEV, per germline (reference sequence). The CDR3 is 16 residues long. The ends lost 6 bases at V and 5 bases at J; junction bases unmatched: 11. The CDR3 region is CASSPQGAPWDQPQHF. CDR3 bases: TGTGCCAGCAGCCCACAGGGGGCCCCGTGGGATCAGCCCCAGCATTTT.

This clone was observed a handful of times. This chain joins TRBV4-3 and TRBJ2-3; 11 positions match TRBD1. V was pared by 0 bases and J by 2 bases, with 7 bases of the junction left unmatched. This CDR3 has 18 amino acids. Germline V gene sequence: CDR1 LGHNA, CDR2 YSLEER. In DNA, the CDR3 is TGCGCCAGCAGCCAAGAACCGGGACAGGGGGTCTACACAGATACGCAGTATTTT. The encoded protein is CASSQEPGQGVYTDTQYF.

This chain connects TRBV27 to TRBJ1-5; TRBD1 matches at 7 bases. Trimming took 5 bases from V and 2 from J; bases not matched to a gene: 9. CDR1 is MNHEY, CDR2 SMNVEV, per germline (reference sequence). The CDR3 is 16 residues long. CDR3 protein: CASSPQDRARNQPQHF. The CDR3 bases are TGTGCCAGCAGTCCACAAGACAGGGCGCGCAATCAGCCCCAGCATTTT.

J is TRBJ1-1 and V is TRBV6-6, with unresolved D. Germline CDR1 reads MNHNY; CDR2 reads SVGAGI (reference sequence). CDR3 length: 15 amino acids. V lost 2 bases, J lost 4 bases, and 14 bases lay in between. Here the CDR3 reads CASSYTLDGFTEAFF. In nucleotides, the CDR3 is TGTGCCAGCAGTTACACCCTGGACGGTTTCACTGAAGCTTTCTTT.

The chain is built from TRBV9 and TRBJ2-3; 15 positions agree with TRBD2. Germline trimming cut 7 bases from V and 4 bases from J; bases unmatched to any gene: 4. In germline, CDR1 is SGDLS, CDR2 YYNGEE. The CDR3 length is 15 residues. The CDR3 spells CASGRTSGGADTQYF. DNA of the CDR3: TGTGCCAGCGGGAGGACTAGCGGGGGGGCAGATACGCAGTATTTT.

The chain uses TRBV5-4 and TRBJ1-1; D not resolved. CDR3 length: 15 amino acids. Germline CDR1 reads SGHNT; CDR2 reads YYREEE (reference sequence). V lost 4 bases to trimming and J lost 0 bases, with 13 bases between them. The DNA for the CDR3 is TGTGCCAGCAGCCCTAGTCTGGTTGTGAACACTGAAGCTTTCTTT. The encoded protein is CASSPSLVVNTEAFF.

The V and J genes are TRBV29-1 and TRBJ2-6; no firm D call. Trimming stripped 6 bases from V and 2 bases from J, with 5 bases between. Looked up from germline, CDR1 is SQVTM and CDR2 is ANQGSEA. This CDR3 is built from 12 residues. CDR3 in DNA: TGCAGCGTCAGGACTGGGGCCAACGTCCTGACTTTC. Translated, it gives CSVRTGANVLTF.

This chain joins TRBV10-3 and TRBJ1-1; no definite D call. The germline gives CDR1 ENHRY, CDR2 SYGVKD. V was trimmed by 0 bases and J by 1 base, leaving 15 bases between them. The length of the CDR3 is 17 residues. The DNA of the CDR3 is TGTGCCATCAGTGAGTCGACTCAAGGGTGGGAGAACACTGAAGCTTTCTTT. This sequence encodes CAISESTQGWENTEAFF.

The CDR3 region has the DNA TGTGCCAGCAGCCTGGGGACTAGGGTTGTCGATGAGCAGTTCTTC. Translating gives CASSLGTRVVDEQFF. The gene calls are TRBV7-9 and TRBJ2-1; the match to TRBD2 covers 8 bases. V was pared by 5 bases and J by 8 bases, with 11 bases of the junction left unmatched. Germline V gene sequence: CDR1 SEHNR, CDR2 FQNEAQ (reference sequence). The CDR3 is made up of 15 amino acids.

The chain carries TRBV9 and TRBJ1-1; tentative D call: TRBD1 (6 bases). V shed 1 base and J shed 5 bases, with 9 bases lying between them. This CDR3 contains 13 residues. Germline loops: CDR1 SGDLS, CDR2 YYNGEE. The CDR3 nucleotides read TGTGCCAGCAGCGTACAGGGGAGTACTGAAGCTTTCTTT. It yields the protein CASSVQGSTEAFF.

This rearrangement joins TRBV19 to TRBJ2-3, with 12 bases fitting TRBD1. Germline V gene sequence: CDR1 LNHDA, CDR2 SQIVND (reference sequence). The trim removed 9 bases at V and 4 bases at J, leaving 2 bases unmatched. This CDR3 comprises 13 residues. The DNA of the CDR3 is TGTGCCAGCCGGGACAGGGGGCCAGATACGCAGTATTTT. This codes for CASRDRGPDTQYF.

The V call is TRBV7-2, the J call TRBJ1-2; TRBD1 agrees at 7 bases. The CDR3 consists of 13 residues. The germline gives CDR1 SGHTA, CDR2 FQGNSA. After removal of 2 bases from V and 8 bases from J, the junction contained 5 bases not matched to a gene. CDR3 in amino acids: CASSLYRGGGYTF. CDR3 DNA sequence: TGTGCCAGCAGCTTATACAGGGGAGGGGGCTACACCTTC.